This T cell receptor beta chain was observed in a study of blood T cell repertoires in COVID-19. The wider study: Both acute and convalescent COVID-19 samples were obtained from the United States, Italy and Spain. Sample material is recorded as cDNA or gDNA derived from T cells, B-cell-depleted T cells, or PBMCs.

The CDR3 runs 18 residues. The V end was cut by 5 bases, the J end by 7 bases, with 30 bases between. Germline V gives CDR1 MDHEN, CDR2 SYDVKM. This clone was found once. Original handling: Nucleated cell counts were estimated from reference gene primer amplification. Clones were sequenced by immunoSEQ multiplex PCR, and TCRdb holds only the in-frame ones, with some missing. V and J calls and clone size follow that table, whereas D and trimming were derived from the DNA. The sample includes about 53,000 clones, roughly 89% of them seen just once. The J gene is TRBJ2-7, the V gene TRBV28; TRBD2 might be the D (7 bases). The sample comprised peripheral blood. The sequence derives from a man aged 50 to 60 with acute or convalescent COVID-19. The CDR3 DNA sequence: TGTGCCAGCAGTCGCCCCTCGGGGCACAGGGACTACGAGATGGAGCAGTACTTC. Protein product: CASSRPSGHRDYEMEQYF.